These 16 T cell receptor beta chains originate from one sample sequenced in a study of T cell responses to AZD1222 COVID-19 vaccine. Profiling relied on immunoSEQ multiplex PCR, and the TCRdb table lists in-frame clones only, not all of them. Here the sample spans 90,000 to 150,000 clones, about nine tenths being singletons. Sequenced material: peripheral blood, taken on day 0 of AZD1222 vaccination. The receptors stem from an adult in good health.

The genes are TRBV4-2 and TRBJ2-3; 10 bases align to TRBD2. Germline V CDR1 and CDR2: LGHNA, YNFKEQ. The CDR3 has 18 amino acids. V lost 1 base and J lost 6; bases outside the gene matches: 13. CDR3 in DNA: TGTGCCAGCAGCCAAGCCCCGGGCAGCGGGGGGGTCGGCGATACGCAGTATTTT. Protein sequence: CASSQAPGSGGVGDTQYF.

The chain couples TRBV25-1 to TRBJ1-2, with no clear D. Deletions cut 6 bases from V and 5 bases from J, with 10 bases between. The CDR3 consists of 12 residues. Per the germline V gene, CDR1 is MGHDK and CDR2 is SYGVNS. CDR3 sequence (DNA): TGTGCCAGCAGCTACGACCAATATGGCTACACCTTC. Encoded protein: CASSYDQYGYTF.

The chain recombines TRBV27 with TRBJ2-3, with TRBD2 matching over 11 bases. The length of the CDR3 is 16 residues. Germline V gives CDR1 MNHEY, CDR2 SMNVEV (reference sequence). The V segment lost 4 bases and the J segment 4 bases; nucleotides outside the gene matches: 7. CDR3 DNA: TGTGCCAGCAGTTCCATAACTAGCGGGGGCCCAGATACGCAGTATTTT. It encodes CASSSITSGGPDTQYF.

The chain links TRBV7-2 to TRBJ1-1; unclear D gene. Germline loops: CDR1 SGHTA, CDR2 FQGNSA. V dropped 1 base and J dropped 1 base, with 7 bases sitting between them. The CDR3 spans 14 residues. Here the CDR3 DNA reads TGTGCCAGCAGCTTAGACGTCGCGAACACTGAAGCTTTCTTT. Translated, it gives CASSLDVANTEAFF. Full variable domain (missing parts from reference TRBV7-2 and TRBJ1-1): GAGVSQSPSNKVTEKGKDVELRCDPISGHTALYWYRQSLGQGLEFLIYFQGNSAPDKSGLPSDRFSAERTGGSVSTLTIQRTQQEDSAVYLCASSLDVANTEAFFGQGTRLTVV.

This clone was observed a single time. The chain is built from TRBV28 and TRBJ2-4; tentatively, D is TRBD1 (6 bases). This CDR3 spans 14 amino acids. Germline loops: CDR1 MDHEN, CDR2 SYDVKM. Trimming removed 5 bases at V and 9 bases at J, with 17 bases between. CDR3 sequence (DNA): TGTGCCAGCAGTCTAGGACAGTCAAGGGGCATTCAGTACTTC. This encodes CASSLGQSRGIQYF.

V and J are TRBV3-1 (or the pseudogene TRBV3-2) and TRBJ1-2, with D tentatively TRBD1 (5 bases). Germline values: CDR1 LGHDT, CDR2 YNNKEL (reference sequence). Trimming shortened V by 6 bases and J by 6 bases, and 11 bases separated the two germline ends. The CDR3 is 12 amino acids. CDR3: CASSNRDHGYTF. CDR3 DNA sequence: TGTGCCAGCAGTAACCGGGACCATGGCTACACCTTC.

The chain recombines TRBV4-1 with TRBJ2-7, with 7 bases lining up with TRBD2. The CDR3 covers 15 residues. Trimming at V came to 3 bases and at J to 3 bases, leaving 8 bases not matched to a gene. From germline, CDR1 is MGHRA and CDR2 YSYEKL. In DNA, the CDR3 is TGCGCCAGCAGCCAGTCTGGGACTAATGACTACGAGCAGTACTTC. Protein sequence: CASSQSGTNDYEQYF.

This chain joins TRBV10-3 and TRBJ1-2; possible D gene TRBD1, 6 bases. V was pared by 5 bases and J by 8 bases, with 15 bases between. Germline V lookup: CDR1 ENHRY, CDR2 SYGVKD. This CDR3 is built from 13 residues. The CDR3 reads CAISRGDQGGYTF. The CDR3 DNA sequence: TGTGCCATCAGTCGGGGAGACCAGGGGGGCTACACCTTC.

J is TRBJ2-1 and V is TRBV4-2; 8 bases fit TRBD2. CDR3 length: 15 residues. Germline V gene data show CDR1 as LGHNA and CDR2 as YNFKEQ. J lost 5 bases, V lost 4 bases, and 7 bases had no gene match. CDR3 in DNA: TGTGCCAGCAGCCGAGAAGGAGCGGGGGACAATGAGCAGTTCTTC. Protein: CASSREGAGDNEQFF.

This clone showed up just a few times. V gene TRBV3-1 (or the pseudogene TRBV3-2) combines with J gene TRBJ1-1; D possibly corresponds to TRBD1 (5 bases). The CDR3 spans 16 residues. Germline V lookup: CDR1 LGHDT, CDR2 YNNKEL (reference sequence). Trimming took 0 bases from V and 7 from J, leaving 18 bases between them. The CDR3 sequence is CASSQDLGGYRDEAFF. The CDR3 region has the DNA TGTGCCAGCAGCCAAGATCTTGGGGGGTACCGAGATGAAGCTTTCTTT.

The rearrangement uses TRBV19 and TRBJ2-1, with TRBD2 as a possible D gene (5 bases). Between the trimmed V and J ends, which lost 6 bases and 1 base, there was a span of 10 bases. The CDR3 spans 14 residues. Germline V gene data show CDR1 as LNHDA and CDR2 as SQIVND (reference sequence). The CDR3 sequence: CASSITGSYNEQFF. CDR3 DNA sequence: TGTGCCAGTAGCATCACGGGATCCTACAATGAGCAGTTCTTC.

The chain links TRBV11-3 to TRBJ2-5, with D tentatively TRBD2 (5 bases). The CDR3 is 16 amino acids. V lost 5 bases and J 5 bases, leaving 21 bases between the germline ends. Germline CDR1 is SGHNT and CDR2 is YENEEA. CDR3 loop: CASSDQGRAGLETQYF. CDR3 in DNA: TGTGCCAGCAGCGATCAAGGCCGGGCGGGTCTGGAGACCCAGTACTTC.

CDR3 sequence: CATSYGTGGGQPQHF. CDR3 nucleotide sequence: TGTGCCACCAGCTACGGGACAGGGGGCGGCCAGCCCCAGCATTTT. V and J are TRBV15 and TRBJ1-5; 12 nucleotides align to TRBD1. In germline, CDR1 is LNHNV, CDR2 YYDKDF (reference sequence). The ends lost 5 bases at V and 7 bases at J; junction bases unmatched: 6. CDR3 length: 15 amino acids.

The chain is built from TRBV7-3 and TRBJ2-1; D perhaps matches TRBD2 (5 bases). CDR1 is SGHTA, CDR2 FQGTGA, per germline. CDR3 length: 15 residues. V lost 3 bases and J lost 0, with 9 bases in between. The CDR3 loop is CASSFGLSSYNEQFF. The CDR3, as DNA: TGTGCCAGCAGCTTTGGACTCAGCTCCTACAATGAGCAGTTCTTC.

This chain links TRBV11-2 with TRBJ1-6; tentative D call: TRBD1 (6 bases). CDR1 is SGHAT and CDR2 is FQNNGV in the germline V gene. Trimming left V 0 bases short and J 11 bases short, with 17 bases between. This CDR3 is built from 16 residues. The CDR3 DNA reads as TGTGCCAGCAGCTTAGAGGGGGGCCGGGGAGGCACACCCCTCCACTTT. Amino acids: CASSLEGGRGGTPLHF.

This chain joins TRBV15 and TRBJ1-5, with D possibly TRBD1 on 6 matching bases. CDR3 length equals 15 residues. Trimming took off 3 bases at V and 1 base at J, with 10 bases between the two ends. Germline V gene sequence: CDR1 LNHNV, CDR2 YYDKDF (reference sequence). The CDR3 region has the DNA TGTGCCACCAGCAGGACACAGGGAAGCAATCAGCCCCAGCATTTT. It yields the protein CATSRTQGSNQPQHF. Combining the CDR3 with reference TRBV15 and TRBJ1-5 gives the whole variable domain DAMVIQNPRYQVTQFGKPVTLSCSQTLNHNVMYWYQQKSSQAPKLLFHYYDKDFNNEADTPDNFQSRRPNTSFCFLDIRSPGLGDTAMYLCATSRTQGSNQPQHFGDGTRLSIL.